The sequence of this TCR beta chain was determined in a study of persistence of HIV-infected CD4 T cells. Across the study: A couple of participants gave one leukapheresis sample; others gave up to roughly 180 mL blood repeatedly.

Lysates of CMV-infected fibroblasts at 9 to 10 ug/mL stimulated these cells. CD40L/CD69 double-negative CD45RO-high memory CD4+ T cells were collected. Donors had CD4+ T cell counts above 400 cells/uL and were CMV-seropositive. Study conclusions and caveats: The rare CMV-responding cells with HIV-1 proviruses were not separately TCR-sequenced. Degenerate expanded CDR3beta sequences were enriched among CMV- and Gag-responding cells.

Note on this clone: Its antigen is currently unknown.

Sequencing used immunoSEQ version 4 in survey mode. Libraries were prepared by immunoSEQ multiplex PCR; TCRdb keeps only in-frame clonotypes and omits some of them. The sample includes tens of thousands of clones, around 82% of them seen just once. The CDR3 spans 14 residues. Germline V gene lookup returns CDR1 SNHLY and CDR2 FYNNEI. Between the trimmed V and J ends, which lost 5 bases and 2 bases, there was a span of 12 bases. This chain uses TRBV2 with TRBJ1-2, with D perhaps TRBD1 (6 bases). The sequence came from an adult woman with HIV who was CMV-seropositive. This sample comprised CD4+ T cells sorted from PBMCs after approximately 20-hour stimulation, obtained from a patient who received antiretroviral therapy. As DNA, the CDR3 is TGTGCCAGCAGTACCCCGGGACAAAACTATGGCTACACCTTC. This codes for CASSTPGQNYGYTF.